The source of this TCR beta chain is a study of blood T cell repertoires in COVID-19. Produced via immunoSEQ multiplex PCR; TCRdb's table is partial and in-frame only. Seen here are 200,000 to 300,000 clones, roughly 85% observed once, and the top ten hold approximately 5.1%. CDR1 SNHLY and CDR2 FYNNEI come from the germline V gene. This CDR3 spans 13 amino acids. Trimming pared 6 bases from V and 7 bases from J, leaving 15 bases between. The TCR was taken from a man in his fifties with COVID-19, enrolled during active disease. The chain has TRBV2 and TRBJ2-5, with D possibly being TRBD1 (6 bases). Input material: peripheral blood. DNA of the CDR3: TGTGCCAGCAGCGCCAGGGACACCGGGACCCAGTACTTC. Its protein is CASSARDTGTQYF.